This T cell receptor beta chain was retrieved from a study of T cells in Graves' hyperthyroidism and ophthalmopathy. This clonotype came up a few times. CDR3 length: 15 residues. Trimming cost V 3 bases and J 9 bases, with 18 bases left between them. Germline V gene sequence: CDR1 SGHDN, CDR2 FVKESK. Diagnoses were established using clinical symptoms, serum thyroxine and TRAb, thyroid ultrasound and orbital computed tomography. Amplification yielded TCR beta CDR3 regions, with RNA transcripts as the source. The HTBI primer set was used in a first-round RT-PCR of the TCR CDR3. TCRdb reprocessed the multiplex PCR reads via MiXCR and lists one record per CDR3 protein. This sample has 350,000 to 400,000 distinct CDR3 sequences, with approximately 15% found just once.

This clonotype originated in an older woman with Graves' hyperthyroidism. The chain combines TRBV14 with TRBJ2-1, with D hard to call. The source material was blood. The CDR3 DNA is TGTGCCAGCAGCCACGTACGAGAGGCTCTAGGTGAGCAGTTCTTC. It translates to CASSHVREALGEQFF.